This T cell receptor (beta chain) derives from a study of blood T cell repertoires in COVID-19. Study information: In each case, the material was cDNA or gDNA derived from T cells, B-cell-depleted T cells, or PBMCs.

Data came from immunoSEQ multiplex PCR; TCRdb stores just in-frame clones and leaves some out. The sample yields fewer than 200,000 clones, roughly 80% seen once. The CDR3 consists of 14 residues. In germline, CDR1 is MDHEN, CDR2 SYDVKM. The ends were cut back, 6 bases at V and 4 bases at J, with 15 bases in the middle. The gene calls are TRBV28 and TRBJ1-2, with a possible D match to TRBD1 (5 bases). Sequenced input: peripheral blood. This TCR derives from a man in his sixties or seventies with acute or convalescent COVID-19. The CDR3 DNA follows: TGTGCCAGCAGCAAACCGGGACTGGGCTATGGCTACACCTTC. Amino acid sequence: CASSKPGLGYGYTF.